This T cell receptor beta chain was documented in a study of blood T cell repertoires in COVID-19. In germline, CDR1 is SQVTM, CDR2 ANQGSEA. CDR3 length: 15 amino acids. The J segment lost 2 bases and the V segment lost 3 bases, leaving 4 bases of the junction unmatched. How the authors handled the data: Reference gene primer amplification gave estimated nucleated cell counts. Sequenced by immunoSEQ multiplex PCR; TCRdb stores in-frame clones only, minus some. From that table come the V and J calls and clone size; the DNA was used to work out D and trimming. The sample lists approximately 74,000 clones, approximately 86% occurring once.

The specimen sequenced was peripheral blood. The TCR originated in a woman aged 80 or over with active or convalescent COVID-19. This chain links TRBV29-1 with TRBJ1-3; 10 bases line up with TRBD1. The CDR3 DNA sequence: TGCAGCGTTGACGGGGGACAGGGGACTGGAAACACCATATATTTT. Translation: CSVDGGQGTGNTIYF.